Following are 9 T cell receptor beta chains from one sample sequenced in a study of shared clonotypes between healthy human individuals. Terminally differentiated effector memory CD45RA+ cells were excluded from the naive CD8 cells, which were CD45RO-negative and positively selected for CCR7. Using immunoSEQ multiplex PCR, the repertoire was profiled, and TCRdb retains in-frame clones only, with some absent. The sample includes nearly 2 million clones, approximately 94% seen only once; the top ten take approximately 1%. The sample taken for sequencing was naive CD8+ T cells sorted from blood. These receptors all come from a man in his late teens or twenties in good health.

The chain links TRBV7-9 to TRBJ2-7; D may be TRBD2 (5 bases). The length of the CDR3 is 15 residues. Trimming removed 1 base from V and 1 base from J, with 11 bases in between. Germline V gene sequence: CDR1 SEHNR, CDR2 FQNEAQ (reference sequence). The CDR3 region is CASSLVPSSSYEQYF. The CDR3 region has the DNA TGTGCCAGCAGCTTAGTTCCTAGCAGTTCCTACGAGCAGTACTTC.

This clone was seen just once. The J gene is TRBJ2-7, the V gene TRBV4-3; tentatively, D is TRBD2 (6 bases). Trimming removed 4 bases from V and 6 bases from J, with 13 bases in between. The CDR3 runs 13 residues. The germline V gene encodes CDR1 LGHNA and CDR2 YSLEER. The CDR3 coding sequence is TGCGCCAGCAGCCTCCGGCAGGGAGGCGAGCAGTACTTC. Amino acids: CASSLRQGGEQYF.

The genes are TRBV4-3 and TRBJ2-2; D is undetermined. This CDR3 contains 16 residues. Germline V CDR1 and CDR2: LGHNA, YSLEER. The germline V and J ends were trimmed by 1 base and 6 bases, with 15 bases remaining between them. CDR3 in amino acids: CASSQGRVLGAGELFF. Here the CDR3 DNA reads TGCGCCAGCAGCCAAGGCCGGGTATTGGGCGCCGGGGAGCTGTTTTTT.

DNA for the CDR3: TGTGCCAGTAGTATAAACGGGGAGGGTGACCTCAACACTGAAGCTTTCTTT. Protein: CASSINGEGDLNTEAFF. The chain is built from TRBV19 and TRBJ1-1; D not resolved. This CDR3 contains 17 residues. The V gene's germline CDR1 is LNHDA and CDR2 SQIVND (reference sequence). Deletions cut 2 bases from V and 2 bases from J, with 18 bases between.

This clone was observed a single time. The CDR3 region is CASSFTIVMNTEAFF. The CDR3 bases are TGTGCCAGCAGCTTTACGATCGTCATGAACACTGAAGCTTTCTTT. The chain joins TRBV7-9 to TRBJ1-1; D call uncertain. Trimming shortened V by 3 bases and J by 0 bases, and 11 bases separated the two germline ends. Germline CDR1 SEHNR, CDR2 FQNEAQ (reference sequence). The CDR3 length is 15 residues.

The chain joins TRBV7-9 to TRBJ2-3, with 10 bases matching TRBD2. V shed 10 bases, J shed 4 bases, and the junction held 5 bases outside the gene matches. The CDR3 is 13 amino acids. Germline CDR1 is SEHNR and CDR2 is FQNEAQ (reference sequence). The CDR3 sequence: CAILSGGADTQYF. For the CDR3, the DNA is TGTGCCATCCTGAGCGGGGGGGCAGATACGCAGTATTTT.

V gene TRBV5-6 combines with J gene TRBJ2-7; 7 positions agree with TRBD2. CDR3 length equals 14 residues. Per germline, CDR1 SGHDT and CDR2 YYEEEE. J lost 2 bases, V lost 3 bases, and 5 bases had no gene match. The CDR3 spells CASSSMTSTYEQYF. CDR3 DNA: TGTGCCAGCAGCTCTATGACTAGCACCTACGAGCAGTACTTC.

The V and J genes are TRBV29-1 and TRBJ2-3; no reliable D call. The CDR3 loop spans 13 amino acids. The germline CDR1 and CDR2 sequences are SQVTM and ANQGSEA. V was cut by 1 base and J by 2 bases, with 7 bases left in between. CDR3 region: CSVEGRITDTQYF. The CDR3, as DNA: TGCAGCGTTGAAGGCAGAATCACAGATACGCAGTATTTT.

This chain connects TRBV12-5 to TRBJ2-3; 7 bases agree with TRBD2. This CDR3 has 15 amino acids. Trimming cost V 5 bases and J 2 bases; bases outside gene matches: 7. The germline V gene has CDR1 LGHNT and CDR2 FRNRAP. The CDR3: CASGPQLASTDTQYF. The DNA for the CDR3 is TGTGCTAGTGGTCCGCAACTAGCGTCCACAGATACGCAGTATTTT.